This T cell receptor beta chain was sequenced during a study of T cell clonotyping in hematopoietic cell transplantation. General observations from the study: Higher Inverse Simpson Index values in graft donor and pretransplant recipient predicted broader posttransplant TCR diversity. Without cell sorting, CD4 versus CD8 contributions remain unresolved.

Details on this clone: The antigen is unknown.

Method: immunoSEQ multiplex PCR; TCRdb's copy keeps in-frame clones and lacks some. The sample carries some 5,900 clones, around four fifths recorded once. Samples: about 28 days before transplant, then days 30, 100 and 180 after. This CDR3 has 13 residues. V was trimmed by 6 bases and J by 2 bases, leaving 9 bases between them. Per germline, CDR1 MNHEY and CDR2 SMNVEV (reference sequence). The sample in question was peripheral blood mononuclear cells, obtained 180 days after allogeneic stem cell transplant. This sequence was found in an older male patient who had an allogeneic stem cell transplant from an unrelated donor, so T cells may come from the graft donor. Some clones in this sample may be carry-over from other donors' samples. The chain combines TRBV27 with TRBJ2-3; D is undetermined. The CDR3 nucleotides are TGTGCCAGCAGCCACCAATCCACAGATACGCAGTATTTT. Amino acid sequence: CASSHQSTDTQYF.